These T cell receptor beta chains were read from a single sample in a study of blood T cell repertoires in COVID-19. Method: immunoSEQ multiplex PCR; TCRdb's copy keeps in-frame clones and lacks some. The sample yields roughly 100,000 clones, around four fifths seen once. Sequencing was performed on peripheral blood. The source of these receptors is a man between 60 and 70 years old with active or convalescent COVID-19. The CDR3 runs from the conserved cysteine through the conserved F or W. A D gene is named only where the DNA matches it firmly. Size is stated for part of the rows, as once, few or many counts, or as a class when the clone is expanded.

TRBJ1-6 TRBD1 TRBV7-8 NA CASSPGTGGSVNSPLHF TGTGCCAGCAGCCCCGGGACAGGGGGCTCTGTGAATTCACCCCTCCACTTT
TRBJ1-5 TRBD1 TRBV30 NA CAWSPGQGRNQPQHF TGTGCCTGGAGCCCCGGACAGGGTCGCAATCAGCCCCAGCATTTT
TRBJ2-2 NA TRBV27 NA CASKGGRELFF TGTGCCAGCAAAGGCGGGAGGGAGCTGTTTTTT
TRBJ1-2 TRBD1 TRBV19 NA CASSIPDRYGYTF TGTGCCAGTAGTATCCCGGACAGGTATGGCTACACCTTC
TRBJ2-7 NA TRBV23-1 NA CASSKGGPRYEQYF TGCGCCAGCAGCAAAGGGGGTCCCAGATACGAGCAGTACTTC
TRBJ2-3 TRBD2 TRBV19 NA CASSPGGSTADTQYF TGTGCCAGTAGCCCGGGGGGGAGTACTGCAGATACGCAGTATTTT
TRBJ1-1 NA TRBV6-5 NA CASRYSDRGTEAFF TGTGCCAGCAGGTACAGTGACCGCGGCACTGAAGCTTTCTTT
TRBJ2-1 TRBD1 TRBV18 NA CASSPRDRNNEQFF TGTGCCAGCTCTCCCAGGGACAGAAACAATGAGCAGTTCTTC
TRBJ1-4 NA TRBV4-1 NA CASSQDQVNEKLFF TGCGCCAGCAGCCAAGACCAGGTTAATGAAAAACTGTTTTTT
TRBJ2-2 TRBD2 TRBV11-2 NA CASSELAGGGELFF TGTGCCAGCAGCGAACTAGCGGGAGGTGGGGAGCTGTTTTTT
TRBJ2-3 NA TRBV29-1 NA CSVRGGFRTDTQYF TGCAGCGTTAGGGGGGGTTTCCGCACAGATACGCAGTATTTT
TRBJ2-1 NA TRBV9 NA CARSVGGGGSYNEQFF TGTGCCCGCAGCGTAGGGGGGGGCGGGAGCTACAATGAGCAGTTCTTC
TRBJ1-1 NA TRBV7-2 NA CASSYLPDSANTEAFF TGTGCCAGCAGCTACCTCCCGGACAGTGCGAACACTGAAGCTTTCTTT
TRBJ1-5 NA TRBV18 NA CASSPDRHQPQHF TGTGCCAGCTCACCAGACAGGCATCAGCCCCAGCATTTT
TRBJ2-2 TRBD1 TRBV7-2 NA CASSLTGVNTGELFF TGTGCCAGCAGCTTAACAGGGGTGAACACCGGGGAGCTGTTTTTT
TRBJ1-2 NA TRBV5-1 NA CASSSGDNRPGYTF TGCGCCAGCAGCTCTGGGGACAACCGGCCTGGCTACACCTTC
TRBJ2-7 NA TRBV27 NA CASTPNLGARYEQYF TGTGCCAGCACCCCTAACTTAGGGGCGAGGTACGAGCAGTACTTC
TRBJ1-2 NA TRBV3-1/TRBV3-2 NA CASSQDLTQAFYGYTF TGTGCCAGCAGCCAAGATCTGACGCAGGCCTTCTATGGCTACACCTTC
TRBJ1-1 NA TRBV15 once CATSPGRHTEAFF TGTGCCACCAGCCCCGGGAGACACACTGAAGCTTTCTTT